A single sample is the source of the 6 T cell receptor beta chains below, sequenced in a study of blood T cell repertoires in COVID-19. The method was immunoSEQ multiplex PCR; TCRdb's version includes in-frame clones alone and lacks a portion of them. The table has about 190,000 clones, 70% to 85% seen once; the top ten hold approximately 5.4%. Specimen: peripheral blood. These receptors came from a young woman with acute or convalescent COVID-19.

This clone was detected only a few times. The chain carries TRBV6-2 or TRBV6-3 and TRBJ1-2, with TRBD1 matching 7 bases. The CDR3 loop spans 15 amino acids. The junction had 10 bases not matched to a gene; V was cut back by 2 bases and J by 7 bases. Germline V lookup: CDR1 MNHEY, CDR2 SVGEGT. CDR3 sequence (DNA): TGTGCCAGCAGTTACCCCTCAGGGGGGTTAGGTGGCTACACCTTC. Translated: CASSYPSGGLGGYTF.

The chain recombines TRBV27 with TRBJ2-5, with 10 bases aligning to TRBD2. The germline gives CDR1 MNHEY, CDR2 SMNVEV (reference sequence). The J segment lost 4 bases and the V segment lost 2 bases, leaving 7 bases of the junction unmatched. This CDR3 is 16 amino acids long. In DNA form, the CDR3 reads TGTGCCAGCAGTTTACGACTAGCGGGTCGGACAGAGACCCAGTACTTC. Protein: CASSLRLAGRTETQYF.

V is TRBV9 and J is TRBJ1-4; tentatively, D is TRBD1 (6 bases). V lost 0 bases and J lost 7, with 13 bases in between. Germline V lookup: CDR1 SGDLS, CDR2 YYNGEE. The CDR3 totals 15 residues. The CDR3 reads CASSVASRGSEKLFF. The CDR3 nucleotides are TGTGCCAGCAGCGTAGCCAGCAGGGGAAGTGAAAAACTGTTTTTT.

The J gene is TRBJ1-2, the V gene TRBV28, with D maybe TRBD1 (6 bases). Germline CDR1 and CDR2: MDHEN and SYDVKM. V was clipped by 6 bases and J by 4 bases, with 12 bases between them. The CDR3 runs to 13 residues. Here the CDR3 reads CASRRGNGYGYTF. In DNA, the CDR3 is TGTGCCAGCAGGAGGGGGAATGGCTATGGCTACACCTTC.

The genes are TRBV7-8 and TRBJ1-6; possibly TRBD1 for D (5 bases). Germline CDR1 is SGHVS and CDR2 is FQNEAQ. The CDR3 runs 15 residues. Between the trimmed V and J ends, which lost 0 bases and 3 bases, there was a span of 6 bases. The CDR3 loop is CASSLAQGYNSPLHF. CDR3 sequence (DNA): TGTGCCAGCAGCTTAGCGCAGGGCTATAATTCACCCCTCCACTTT.

The chain links TRBV9 to TRBJ1-1; 9 nucleotides match TRBD1. Germline lookup yields CDR1 SGDLS and CDR2 YYNGEE. This CDR3 has 14 amino acids. Germline trimming cut 4 bases from V and 5 bases from J; bases unmatched to any gene: 6. The CDR3 is CASSLGQGRTEAFF. The CDR3 DNA is TGTGCCAGCAGCCTAGGACAGGGGCGGACTGAAGCTTTCTTT.